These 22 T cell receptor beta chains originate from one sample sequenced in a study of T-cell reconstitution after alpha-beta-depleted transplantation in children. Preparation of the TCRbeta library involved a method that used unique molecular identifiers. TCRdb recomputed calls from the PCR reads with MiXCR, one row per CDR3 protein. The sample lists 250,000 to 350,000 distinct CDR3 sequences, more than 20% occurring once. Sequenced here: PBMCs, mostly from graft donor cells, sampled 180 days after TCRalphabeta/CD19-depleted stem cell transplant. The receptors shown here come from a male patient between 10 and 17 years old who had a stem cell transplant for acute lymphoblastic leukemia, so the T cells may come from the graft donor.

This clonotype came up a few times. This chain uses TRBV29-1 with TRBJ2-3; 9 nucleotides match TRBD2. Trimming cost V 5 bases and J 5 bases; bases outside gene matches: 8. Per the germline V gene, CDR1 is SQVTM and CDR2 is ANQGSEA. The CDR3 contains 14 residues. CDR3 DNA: TGCAGCGTTACCCGGCGGGAGGGCCGAGATACGCAGTATTTT. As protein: CSVTRREGRDTQYF.

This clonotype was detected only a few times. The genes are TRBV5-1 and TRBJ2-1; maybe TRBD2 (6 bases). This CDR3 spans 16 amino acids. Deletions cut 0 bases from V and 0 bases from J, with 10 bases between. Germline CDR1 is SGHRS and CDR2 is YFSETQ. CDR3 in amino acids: CASSLGRGHSYNEQFF. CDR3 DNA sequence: TGCGCCAGCAGCTTGGGGCGGGGCCACTCCTACAATGAGCAGTTCTTC. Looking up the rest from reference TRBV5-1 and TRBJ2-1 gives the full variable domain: KAGVTQTPRYLIKTRGQQVTLSCSPISGHRSVSWYQQTPGQGLQFLFEYFSETQRNKGNFPGRFSGRQFSNSRSEMNVSTLELGDSALYLCASSLGRGHSYNEQFFGPGTRLTVL.

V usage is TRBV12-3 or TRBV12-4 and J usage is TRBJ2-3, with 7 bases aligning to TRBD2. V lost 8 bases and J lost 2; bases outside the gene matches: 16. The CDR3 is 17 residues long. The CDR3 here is CASSSPSGNLFTDTQYF. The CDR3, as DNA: TGTGCCAGCTCTTCTCCTAGCGGAAACTTATTCACAGATACGCAGTATTTT.

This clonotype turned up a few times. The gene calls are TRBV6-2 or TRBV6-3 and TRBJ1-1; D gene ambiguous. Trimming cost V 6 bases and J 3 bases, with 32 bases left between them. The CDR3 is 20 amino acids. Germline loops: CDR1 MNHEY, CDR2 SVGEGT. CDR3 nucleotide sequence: TGTGCCAGCAGCTTCCAGGAGGGCAAGCGGAGGGCGGAGTCGGACACTGAAGCTTTCTTT. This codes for CASSFQEGKRRAESDTEAFF.

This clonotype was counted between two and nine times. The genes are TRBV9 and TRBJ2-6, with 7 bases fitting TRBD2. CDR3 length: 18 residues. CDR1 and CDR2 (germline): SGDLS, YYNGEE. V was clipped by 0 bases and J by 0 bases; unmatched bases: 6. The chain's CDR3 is CASSVGLAVISGANVLTF. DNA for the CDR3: TGTGCCAGCAGCGTAGGGCTAGCGGTTATCTCTGGGGCCAACGTCCTGACTTTC.

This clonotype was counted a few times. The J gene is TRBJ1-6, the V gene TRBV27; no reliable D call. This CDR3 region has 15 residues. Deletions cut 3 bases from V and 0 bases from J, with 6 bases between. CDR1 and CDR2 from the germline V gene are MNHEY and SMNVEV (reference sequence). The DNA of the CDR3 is TGTGCCAGCAGTTTGATGGGCTCCTATAATTCACCCCTCCACTTT. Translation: CASSLMGSYNSPLHF.

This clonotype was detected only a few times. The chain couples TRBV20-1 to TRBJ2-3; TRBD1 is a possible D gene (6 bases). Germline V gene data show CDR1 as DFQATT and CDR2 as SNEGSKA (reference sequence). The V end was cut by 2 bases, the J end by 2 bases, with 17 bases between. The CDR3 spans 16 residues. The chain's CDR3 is CSARKTRQAFTDTQYF. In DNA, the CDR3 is TGCAGTGCTAGAAAAACCCGACAGGCGTTCACAGATACGCAGTATTTT.

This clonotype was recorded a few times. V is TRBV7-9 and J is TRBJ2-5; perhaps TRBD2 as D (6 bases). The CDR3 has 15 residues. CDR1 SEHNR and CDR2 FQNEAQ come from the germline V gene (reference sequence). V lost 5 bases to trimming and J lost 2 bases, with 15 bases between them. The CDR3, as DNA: TGTGCCAGCAGCCACCCTATAGCGGAACAAGAGACCCAGTACTTC. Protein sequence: CASSHPIAEQETQYF.

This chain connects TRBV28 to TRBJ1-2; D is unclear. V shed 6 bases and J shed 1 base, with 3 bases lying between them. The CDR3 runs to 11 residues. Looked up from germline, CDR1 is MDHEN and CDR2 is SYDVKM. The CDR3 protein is CASRFNYGYTF. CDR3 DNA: TGTGCCAGCAGATTTAACTATGGCTACACCTTC.

This CDR3 is CSASHLGSRQDTQYF. The CDR3 nucleotides read TGCAGTGCTAGCCATCTCGGATCCCGGCAAGATACGCAGTATTTT. V is TRBV20-1 and J is TRBJ2-3; the D is unclear. The CDR3 is 15 amino acids. The V gene's germline CDR1 is DFQATT and CDR2 SNEGSKA (reference sequence). Trimming pared 3 bases from V and 5 bases from J, leaving 18 bases between.

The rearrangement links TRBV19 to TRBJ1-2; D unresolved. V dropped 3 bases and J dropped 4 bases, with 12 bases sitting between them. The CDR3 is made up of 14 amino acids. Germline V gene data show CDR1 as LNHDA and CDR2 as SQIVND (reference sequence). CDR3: CASSMDAPRYGYTF. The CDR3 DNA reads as TGTGCCAGTAGTATGGACGCTCCCCGCTATGGCTACACCTTC.

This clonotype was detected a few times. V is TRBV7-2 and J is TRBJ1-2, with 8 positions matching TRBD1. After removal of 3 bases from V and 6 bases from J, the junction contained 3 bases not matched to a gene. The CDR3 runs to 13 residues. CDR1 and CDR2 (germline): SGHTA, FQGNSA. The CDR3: CASSFQGADGYTF. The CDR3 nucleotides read TGTGCCAGCAGCTTCCAGGGGGCGGATGGCTACACCTTC.

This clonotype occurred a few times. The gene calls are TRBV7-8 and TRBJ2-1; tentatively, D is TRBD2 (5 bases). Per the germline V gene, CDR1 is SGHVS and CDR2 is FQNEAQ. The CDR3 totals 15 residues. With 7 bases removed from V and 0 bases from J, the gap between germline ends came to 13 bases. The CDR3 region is CASTLRASSYNEQFF. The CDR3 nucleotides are TGTGCCAGCACCTTGCGGGCCAGCTCCTACAATGAGCAGTTCTTC.

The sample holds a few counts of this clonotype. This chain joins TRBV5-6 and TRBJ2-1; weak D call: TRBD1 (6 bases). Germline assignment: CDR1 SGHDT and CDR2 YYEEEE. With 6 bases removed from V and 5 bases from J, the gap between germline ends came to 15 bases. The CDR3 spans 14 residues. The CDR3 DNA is TGTGCCAGCACCGATGACAGGCTAAACAATGAGCAGTTCTTC. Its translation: CASTDDRLNNEQFF.

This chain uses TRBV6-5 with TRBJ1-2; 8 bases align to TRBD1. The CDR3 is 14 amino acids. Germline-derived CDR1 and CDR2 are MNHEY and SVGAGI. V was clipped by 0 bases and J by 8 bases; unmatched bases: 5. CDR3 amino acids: CASSYSRTGKGYTF. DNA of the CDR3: TGTGCCAGCAGTTACTCGAGGACAGGGAAAGGCTACACCTTC.

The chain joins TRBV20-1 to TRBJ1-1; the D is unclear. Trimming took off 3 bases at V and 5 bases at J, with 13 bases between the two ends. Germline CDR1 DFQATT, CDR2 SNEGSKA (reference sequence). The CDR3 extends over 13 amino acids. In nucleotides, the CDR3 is TGCAGTGCTAGTCTCACTTTCCGAACTGAAGCTTTCTTT. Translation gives CSASLTFRTEAFF.

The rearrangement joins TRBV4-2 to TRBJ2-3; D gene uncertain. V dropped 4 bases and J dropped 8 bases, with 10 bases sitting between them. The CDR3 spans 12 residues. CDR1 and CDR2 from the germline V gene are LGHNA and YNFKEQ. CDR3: CASSPSSGTQYF. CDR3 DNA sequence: TGTGCCAGCAGCCCTTCATCGGGTACGCAGTATTTT.

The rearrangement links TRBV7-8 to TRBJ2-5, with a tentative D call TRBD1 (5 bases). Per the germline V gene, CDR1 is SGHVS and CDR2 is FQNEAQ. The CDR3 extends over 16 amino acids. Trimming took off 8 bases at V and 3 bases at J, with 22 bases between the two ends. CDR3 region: CASALMNRIPKETQYF. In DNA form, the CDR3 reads TGTGCCAGCGCCCTCATGAACAGGATCCCCAAAGAGACCCAGTACTTC.

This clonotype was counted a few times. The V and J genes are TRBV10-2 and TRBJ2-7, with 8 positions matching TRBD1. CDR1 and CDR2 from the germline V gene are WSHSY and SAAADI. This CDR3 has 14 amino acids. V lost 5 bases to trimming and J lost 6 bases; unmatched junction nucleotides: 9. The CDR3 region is CASSLPPGGGEQYF. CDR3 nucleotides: TGCGCCAGCAGTCTGCCCCCAGGGGGCGGCGAGCAGTACTTC.

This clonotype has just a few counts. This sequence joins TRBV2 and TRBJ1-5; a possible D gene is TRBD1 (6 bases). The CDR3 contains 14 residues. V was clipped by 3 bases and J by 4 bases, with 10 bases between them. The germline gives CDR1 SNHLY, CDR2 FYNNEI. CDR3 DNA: TGTGCCAGCAGTGACCCGGACAGTAATCAGCCCCAGCATTTT. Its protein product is CASSDPDSNQPQHF.

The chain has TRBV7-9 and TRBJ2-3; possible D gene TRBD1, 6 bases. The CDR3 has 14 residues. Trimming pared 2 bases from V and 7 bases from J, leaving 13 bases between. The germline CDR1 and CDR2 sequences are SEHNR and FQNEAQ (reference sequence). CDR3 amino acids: CASSLQGSMNTQYF. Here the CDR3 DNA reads TGTGCCAGCAGCTTACAGGGGTCCATGAATACGCAGTATTTT.

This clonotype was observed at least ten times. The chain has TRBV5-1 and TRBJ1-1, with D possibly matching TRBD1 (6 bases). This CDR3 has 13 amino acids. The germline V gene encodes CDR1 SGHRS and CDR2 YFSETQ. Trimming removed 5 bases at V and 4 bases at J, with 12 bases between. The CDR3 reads CASSWQGSTEAFF. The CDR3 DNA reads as TGCGCCAGCAGTTGGCAGGGGAGCACTGAAGCTTTCTTT.